This T cell receptor beta chain was sequenced during a study of regulatory T cells in long-lasting Graves disease (dated by TCRdb to about 2021). Notes on the research overall: Antithyroid drugs had been taken for less than 3 months by newly diagnosed Graves' disease patients. This study used TCR sequencing and RNA sequencing of peripheral blood to compare persistent Graves' disease patients against newly diagnosed Graves' disease patients. The study was conducted in China and was registered as a clinical trial. A total of 33 samples were covered by TCR sequencing, comprising 13 persistent and 20 or so newly diagnosed Graves' disease patients. General conclusions and limits of the study: TRBV28, TRBJ1-2 and TRBJ2-5 were preferentially used in persistent disease, while TRBV20-1 and TRBJ2-1 were favored in newly diagnosed disease. Lower TCR Shannon entropy and fewer highly expanded clones were observed in persistent Graves' disease patients than in newly diagnosed patients, which suggested clonal expansion. Sequencing and analysis were restricted to the TCR beta chain. The small sample size was acknowledged by the authors as a limitation that may reduce accuracy. Patients with persistent disease shared more public clonotypes (around 2,500) than newly diagnosed patients did (around 980). The study examined only peripheral blood because the primary lesion, thyroid tissue, could not be accessed.

There are 14 amino acids in the CDR3, from cysteine to phenylalanine inclusive. The kept DNA is CDR3 alone, 42 bases in frame from the first base. The junction carries 16 bases between V and J, which are trimmed by 4 bases and 6 bases respectively. The germline V gene yields WSHSY for CDR1 and SAAADI for CDR2. This clonotype turned up a few times. Its target antigen remains unknown. Base qualities were left out, and no much larger clone turns up one base away. Libraries were made using multiplex PCR. Instrument used: Illumina HiSeq 4000. To build TCR beta libraries, CDR3 regions were amplified by Arm-PCR using iRepertoire HTBI primers. Before sequencing, the PCR products underwent gel purification. From the authors' description of their analysis: A total of fewer than 65 TRBV and 14 TRBJ segments were identified across samples and were used for gene usage analysis of CDR3 amino acid clonotypes. COPE and FqMerger were used to merge filtered high-quality paired reads into contigs. BLAST was used to align contigs to IMGT TRBV, TRBD and TRBJ reference genes, with CDR3 defined following IMGT. Clonotypes above 0.1% frequency were classified as highly expanded clones. Shannon entropy was used to measure repertoire diversity, and the Gini coefficient was used to measure V-J evenness. A clonotype found in more than one individual was treated as public. The public sequencing data were trimmed at Q25 with fastp and processed into clonotypes with MiXCR by TCRdb, which kept only in-frame beta chains. Records with the same CDR3 protein are collapsed into one entry carrying the most frequent genes and DNA. TCRdb, not the original authors, processed these V and J calls. This sample has about 560,000 distinct CDR3 sequences in its table, and around 16% of those were observed once. 12% of the sample is held by the ten biggest clonotypes.

The time point label on this specimen signifies: newly diagnosed GD, antithyroid drugs for less than 3 months. For both TCR sequencing and RNA sequencing, RNA was extracted from PBMCs using TRIzol. The diagnosis of Graves' disease was made according to American Thyroid Association guidelines. Recruitment of patients was carried out at an endocrinology department in Xi'an, China. From each patient, about 8.9 milliliters of peripheral blood was collected into an EDTA anticoagulant tube. PBMCs were isolated by Ficoll Paque Plus density gradient separation without further T cell sorting. An Agilent 2100 Bioanalyzer and agarose gel were used to check RNA quality, and a NanoDrop 2000 was used to measure RNA concentration. A further study also used this sample, focusing on T cells in Graves' hyperthyroidism and ophthalmopathy. As that second paper reports: Graves' hyperthyroidism was defined as stable when no progression to ophthalmopathy occurred over 18 months of follow-up. Hyperthyroidism patients were newly diagnosed, with disease duration under 2 months, and aged 18 to 65 years. Any patient with an uncontrolled infection, another autoimmune disease, pregnancy or lactation was excluded. Diagnoses were established on the basis of clinical symptoms, serum thyroxine and TRAb, thyroid ultrasound, and orbital computed tomography. The first round of RT-PCR for the TCR CDR3 was performed with the HTBI primer set and the Qiagen OneStep RT-PCR kit. Most expanded thyroid clonotypes (frequency above 0.001) were also detected in blood, a finding suggesting that blood repertoires may reflect thyroid immune responses. A model built on a 13 V-J signature distinguished ophthalmopathy from stable hyperthyroidism, reaching roughly 88% sensitivity and approximately 83% specificity in cross-validation and 80%/75% in testing. In validation, the model predicted progression to ophthalmopathy a median of 6.5 months before onset, with around 70% sensitivity and about 72% specificity. To identify distinguishing TCR V-J signatures, a discovery cohort of around 98 patients was used, comprising roughly 45 with Graves' ophthalmopathy and approximately 58 with stable Graves' hyperthyroidism. Whether ophthalmopathy could be predicted prospectively was tested in an independent validation cohort made up of 18 to 20 hyperthyroidism patients plus 17 patients who later progressed to ophthalmopathy. The roughly 94 discovery patients were randomly divided into training and test sets at a 7:3 ratio. Thyroid tissue and blood T-cell repertoires from more than 5 Graves' hyperthyroidism patients were also compared in the study. After blood sampling, hyperthyroidism patients were treated with methimazole at a starting dose of 30 mg daily, and ophthalmopathy patients were treated with high-dose intravenous methylprednisolone. The libraries were constructed in a second round of multiplex PCR and then size-selected and purified. Sequencing of the libraries was done on an Illumina HiSeq2000 using paired-end 100 bp reads. SOAPnuke was used to process the raw data, removing reads that contained adapters or uncalled bases, had a mean Phred below 15, or lacked an exact match to the constant primer or identifier. COPE v1.2.5 was used to merge high-quality paired reads, and clonotypes were defined as unique nucleotide sequences. MiTCR v1.1 was used to align the clonotypes against IMGT TRBV, TRBD and TRBJ reference segments. Analysis was restricted to V-J combinations with a frequency above 0.0001, which covered roughly 99% of repertoires. The TCS score was defined as F50 (clonal expansion) divided by E x V (chaos), with BLOSUM62-based TCRdist calculated between CDR3 peptides within each V-J. Welch's t-statistics and random forest reduced 450 to 600 V-J features to about 12, which were used in a naive Bayes classifier (R e1071). Sample size was not statistically predetermined, and investigators were not blinded to group allocation. The paper describes TCR Vbeta CDR3 sequencing of 140 or so peripheral blood samples, made up of approximately 40 ophthalmopathy patients, approximately 76 hyperthyroidism patients and roughly 17 progressor patients.

This TCR came from a man aged 18 to 35 with Graves disease. Donor details come from another sample of the same person, matched by shared clones. Sequencing used peripheral blood mononuclear cells (PBMCs), obtained at new diagnosis, from a patient treated with antithyroid drugs. The sequence links TRBV10-2 to TRBJ2-7, with a tentative D gene TRBD1 over 5 matching bases. The DNA sequence is given as TGCGCCAGCAGTGGGGGCCTGGAGCGTGGCGAGCAGTACTTC. Its protein product is CASSGGLERGEQYF.